This T cell receptor beta chain originates from a study of blood T cell repertoires in COVID-19. Background on the study: There were acute and convalescent COVID-19 samples, and they came from the United States, Italy and Spain.

The repertoire was sequenced with immunoSEQ multiplex PCR; TCRdb's copy has only in-frame clones and lacks some. This table holds about 220,000 clones, roughly four fifths found once. All enrollees were about 18 to 89 years old and from some 24 US areas. Germline loops: CDR1 KGHSH, CDR2 LQKENI. Trimming at V came to 3 bases and at J to 5 bases, leaving 9 bases not matched to a gene. The CDR3 consists of 16 residues. The receptor's source is a woman in her sixties who had recovered from COVID-19. The chain links TRBV18 to TRBJ2-1, with 8 nucleotides matching TRBD2. Sequencing was performed on PBMCs or T cells enriched from blood (not recorded which). CDR3: CASSPAGGKNNNEQFF. The CDR3 region has the DNA TGTGCCAGCTCACCCGCGGGAGGTAAAAACAACAATGAGCAGTTCTTC.